A single T cell receptor beta chain is shown here with its context. The source of the sample is a study of shared clonotypes between healthy human individuals. The CDR3 spans 16 residues. Germline V gene sequence: CDR1 SGHDN, CDR2 FVKESK. V was shortened by 1 base and J by 7 bases, with 20 bases between the two germline ends. The table came from immunoSEQ multiplex PCR; TCRdb's copy has only in-frame clones and leaves some out. This table holds about 2.4 million clones, 93% found once. The sample taken for sequencing was naive CD4+ T cells from PBMCs. As for subset: CD45RA+ positively selected. The clonotype comes from a man aged 18-30 years in good health. Some clones in this sample may be carry-over from other donors' samples. The chain joins TRBV14 to TRBJ2-7, with D tentatively TRBD2 (5 bases). DNA of the CDR3: TGTGCCAGCAGCCAAGTTTCTAGCTTACGTCCTCGGGAGCAGTACTTC. It specifies CASSQVSSLRPREQYF. Full variable domain (remainder filled in from reference TRBV14 and TRBJ2-7): EAGVTQFPSHSVIEKGQTVTLRCDPISGHDNLYWYRRVMGKEIKFLLHFVKESKQDESGMPNNRFLAERTGGTYSTLKVQPAELEDSGVYFCASSQVSSLRPREQYFGPGTRLTVT.